This is a list of T cell receptor beta chains from one sample in a study of T cell responses to AZD1222 COVID-19 vaccine. The data were produced by immunoSEQ multiplex PCR, yet TCRdb's version contains in-frame clones alone and is incomplete. In the table there are 100,000 to 120,000 clones, 94% of which are singletons. The sample consisted of peripheral blood, taken 28 days after the second AZD1222 dose. These receptors were obtained from an adult who received the AZD1222 COVID-19 vaccine. Each CDR3 is given with its conserved first and last residue. The order of the fields is V gene, J gene, clone size, D gene, CDR3 protein, CDR3 DNA. A D gene is named only where the DNA matches it firmly. Clone sizes are given selectively: once, few, many, or a class where the clone is expanded.

V: TRBV6-5
J: TRBJ1-2
size: .
D: .
CDR3: CASSLNRGNGYTF
DNA: TGTGCCAGCAGCCTCAACCGGGGTAACGGCTACACCTTC

V: TRBV19
J: TRBJ2-2
size: .
D: .
CDR3: CASSIGSGEVTGELFF
DNA: TGTGCCAGTAGTATAGGTTCGGGAGAGGTCACCGGGGAGCTGTTTTTT

V: TRBV27
J: TRBJ2-2
size: .
D: .
CDR3: CASSSLAGFPGELFF
DNA: TGTGCCAGCAGTTCCCTAGCTGGGTTCCCCGGGGAGCTGTTTTTT

V: TRBV27
J: TRBJ1-5
size: .
D: .
CDR3: CASSSAGGLYQPQHF
DNA: TGTGCCAGCAGTTCAGCCGGGGGGCTGTACCAGCCCCAGCATTTT

V: TRBV5-5
J: TRBJ2-1
size: .
D: TRBD2
CDR3: CASSFQTSGGVNNEQFF
DNA: TGTGCCAGCAGCTTCCAGACTAGCGGGGGGGTCAACAATGAGCAGTTCTTC

V: TRBV11-2
J: TRBJ1-2
size: .
D: .
CDR3: CASSLDPDGLGYGYTF
DNA: TGTGCCAGCAGCTTAGATCCAGACGGGTTAGGCTATGGCTACACCTTC

V: TRBV27
J: TRBJ1-2
size: .
D: .
CDR3: CASSLMGGFNYGYTF
DNA: TGTGCCAGCAGTTTAATGGGGGGATTCAACTATGGCTACACCTTC

V: TRBV6-5
J: TRBJ1-2
size: .
D: TRBD1
CDR3: CASRGTGSNYGYTF
DNA: TGTGCCAGCAGGGGGACAGGGTCGAACTATGGCTACACCTTC

V: TRBV4-1
J: TRBJ1-2
size: .
D: TRBD1
CDR3: CASSQDLETGTKGYTF
DNA: TGCGCCAGCAGCCAAGATCTTGAGACAGGGACTAAAGGCTACACCTTC

V: TRBV4-1
J: TRBJ2-2
size: .
D: TRBD2
CDR3: CASSQGNRGGRSSGELFF
DNA: TGCGCCAGCAGCCAAGGAAACCGGGGGGGCCGGTCCTCCGGGGAGCTGTTTTTT

V: TRBV5-1
J: TRBJ1-1
size: .
D: .
CDR3: CASSASYTEAFF
DNA: TGCGCCAGCAGTGCAAGCTACACTGAAGCTTTCTTT

V: TRBV5-5
J: TRBJ1-3
size: few
D: TRBD1
CDR3: CASGRGTGTGNTIYF
DNA: TGTGCCAGTGGGAGGGGGACAGGGACTGGAAACACCATATATTTT

V: TRBV6-5
J: TRBJ1-4
size: .
D: .
CDR3: CASSPGTGRKLFF
DNA: TGTGCCAGCAGCCCCGGGACGGGGAGAAAACTGTTTTTT

V: TRBV15
J: TRBJ1-2
size: .
D: TRBD1
CDR3: CATSNPTGDYGYTF
DNA: TGTGCCACCAGCAATCCCACAGGGGACTATGGCTACACCTTC

V: TRBV10-3
J: TRBJ2-7
size: .
D: .
CDR3: CAISERWPDFTYEQYF
DNA: TGTGCCATCAGTGAGAGGTGGCCTGATTTTACCTACGAGCAGTACTTC

V: TRBV20-1
J: TRBJ2-5
size: .
D: .
CDR3: CSATLQETQYF
DNA: TGCAGTGCTACGCTACAAGAGACCCAGTACTTC

V: TRBV24-1
J: TRBJ1-2
size: .
D: .
CDR3: CASWEGNYGYTF
DNA: TGTGCCTCCTGGGAAGGGAACTATGGCTACACCTTC

V: TRBV14
J: TRBJ1-6
size: .
D: TRBD1
CDR3: CASSQAGTDSPLHF
DNA: TGTGCCAGCAGCCAAGCTGGGACAGATTCACCCCTCCACTTT

V: TRBV7-9
J: TRBJ2-3
size: .
D: .
CDR3: CASSPVSGGITDTQYF
DNA: TGTGCCAGCAGCCCGGTTTCTGGGGGGATCACAGATACGCAGTATTTT

V: TRBV13
J: TRBJ1-2
size: .
D: .
CDR3: CASSRDSNYGYTF
DNA: TGTGCCAGCAGTCGAGACAGTAACTATGGCTACACCTTC

V: TRBV6-4
J: TRBJ1-6
size: once
D: .
CDR3: CASSVGRLGSPLHF
DNA: TGTGCCAGCAGTGTAGGACGGCTGGGTTCACCCCTCCACTTT

V: TRBV14
J: TRBJ1-1
size: once
D: .
CDR3: CASSPQTQWRNTEAFF
DNA: TGTGCCAGCAGCCCTCAAACTCAGTGGAGGAACACTGAAGCTTTCTTT

V: TRBV27
J: TRBJ2-1
size: .
D: TRBD2
CDR3: CASSLGLAGGNEQFF
DNA: TGTGCCAGCAGTTTGGGACTAGCGGGTGGCAATGAGCAGTTCTTC

V: TRBV7-9
J: TRBJ2-1
size: .
D: .
CDR3: CASSLTVSSYNEQFF
DNA: TGTGCCAGCAGCTTAACAGTTAGCTCCTACAATGAGCAGTTCTTC

V: TRBV18
J: TRBJ1-6
size: .
D: .
CDR3: CASSPQGHPNNSPLHF
DNA: TGTGCCAGCTCACCACAAGGGCATCCGAATAATTCACCCCTCCACTTT

V: TRBV14
J: TRBJ1-2
size: .
D: .
CDR3: CASSPRLGYGYTF
DNA: TGTGCCAGCAGCCCAAGGCTTGGGTATGGCTACACCTTC

V: TRBV5-4
J: TRBJ2-7
size: once
D: .
CDR3: CASSSIIRGPRAGYEQYF
DNA: TGTGCCAGCAGCTCTATTATCAGGGGCCCTAGAGCCGGCTACGAGCAGTACTTC

V: TRBV5-1
J: TRBJ2-7
size: .
D: .
CDR3: CASTLGDLPPDEQYF
DNA: TGCGCCAGCACCCTTGGGGACTTACCCCCCGACGAGCAGTACTTC

V: TRBV15
J: TRBJ2-7
size: .
D: .
CDR3: CATSSGRSRYEQYF
DNA: TGTGCCACCAGCTCCGGACGGTCCAGATACGAGCAGTACTTC

V: TRBV7-9
J: TRBJ1-4
size: .
D: .
CDR3: CASSYDRVTNEKLFF
DNA: TGTGCCAGCAGCTACGACAGAGTAACTAATGAAAAGCTGTTTTTT

V: TRBV5-4
J: TRBJ2-1
size: .
D: .
CDR3: CASSLGGGSSYNEQFF
DNA: TGTGCCAGCAGCTTGGGAGGGGGGAGCTCCTACAATGAGCAGTTCTTC

V: TRBV3-1/TRBV3-2
J: TRBJ2-5
size: .
D: .
CDR3: CASSQAGEETQYF
DNA: TGTGCCAGCAGCCAAGCAGGGGAAGAGACCCAGTACTTC